This TCR beta chain was sequenced during a study of cytomegalovirus exposure and HLA in healthy donors. Study-wide background: Researchers previously reported finding 90 million to 130 million unique TCR beta sequences from about 179 million T cells. Regarding the study as a whole: In presence/absence analyses, roughly uniform sequencing depth across donors was assumed. Cytomegalovirus-associated TCR beta chains were listed, numbering under 200.

From germline, CDR1 is SEHNR and CDR2 FQNEAQ (reference sequence). This CDR3 is built from 13 residues. Trimming stripped 5 bases from V and 7 bases from J, with 11 bases between. Concerning this clone itself: Its matching antigen is unknown.

60 Vbeta and 13 Jbeta primers were used in PCR. Profiled with immunoSEQ multiplex PCR; TCRdb holds only in-frame clones, not every one. The table records about 140,000 clones, around 82% of them present only once. The sequence was collected from a man in his fifties or sixties in good health and CMV-seronegative. This chain connects TRBV7-9 to TRBJ2-2, with TRBD2 as a possible D gene (5 bases). The sample taken for sequencing was PBMCs. The CDR3 region is CASSGLFDGELFF. The CDR3 nucleotides read TGTGCCAGCAGCGGACTTTTCGACGGGGAGCTGTTTTTT.